This entry lists 15 T cell receptor beta chains sequenced from one sample in a study of OX40 agonist ivuxolimab in advanced cancers. Libraries were prepared by immunoSEQ multiplex PCR; TCRdb keeps only in-frame clonotypes and omits some of them. There are about 89,000 clones in the sample; roughly 93% occur only once, and 0.71% lies in the top ten. The sample here was CD4+ or CD8+ T cells sorted from blood, taken in a trial of the OX40 agonist ivuxolimab. These receptors all come from an adult with an advanced solid tumor such as melanoma, head and neck, liver or kidney cancer.

The chain joins TRBV11-2 to TRBJ2-1, with unresolved D. This CDR3 comprises 12 residues. Trimming took off 5 bases at V and 0 bases at J, with 2 bases between the two ends. Germline-derived CDR1 and CDR2 are SGHAT and FQNNGV. CDR3 amino acids: CASSPSYNEQFF. DNA of the CDR3: TGTGCCAGCAGCCCCTCCTACAATGAGCAGTTCTTC.

The chain employs TRBV11-3 and TRBJ1-5; maybe TRBD1 (5 bases). The germline V and J ends were trimmed by 7 bases and 4 bases, with 23 bases remaining between them. CDR1 and CDR2 (germline): SGHNT, YENEEA. CDR3 length: 17 residues. CDR3: CASTPGGVGEPNQPQHF. The CDR3 nucleotides are TGTGCCAGCACGCCAGGTGGCGTAGGGGAACCGAATCAGCCCCAGCATTTT.

The CDR3: CAISESGTSRNEQFF. The CDR3 DNA is TGTGCCATCAGTGAGTCGGGGACTAGCAGGAATGAGCAGTTCTTC. The V and J genes are TRBV10-3 and TRBJ2-1; 9 positions match TRBD2. The CDR3 runs to 15 residues. The trim removed 0 bases at V and 7 bases at J, leaving 4 bases unmatched. Germline V gene lookup returns CDR1 ENHRY and CDR2 SYGVKD.

The rearrangement joins TRBV4-2 to TRBJ2-1; D is unclear. Trimming took off 3 bases at V and 5 bases at J, with 8 bases between the two ends. The length of the CDR3 is 13 residues. CDR1 is LGHNA, CDR2 YNFKEQ, per germline. This CDR3 reads CASSHGVNNEQFF. CDR3 bases: TGTGCCAGCAGCCATGGCGTAAACAATGAGCAGTTCTTC.

This chain uses TRBV9 with TRBJ2-7, with D hard to call. This CDR3 has 14 amino acids. V was pared by 1 base and J by 0 bases, with 8 bases between. Germline V gives CDR1 SGDLS, CDR2 YYNGEE. Written as DNA, the CDR3 is TGTGCCAGCAGCGTATCTCCACACTCCTACGAGCAGTACTTC. This encodes CASSVSPHSYEQYF.

The chain has TRBV9 and TRBJ1-1; D remains ambiguous. The length of the CDR3 is 14 residues. Germline CDR1 SGDLS, CDR2 YYNGEE. The V end lost 1 base, the J end lost 1 base, and 8 bases lay between the germline ends. CDR3 in amino acids: CASSVTSANTEAFF. Here the CDR3 DNA reads TGTGCCAGCAGCGTAACTTCCGCGAACACTGAAGCTTTCTTT.

This chain joins TRBV7-9 and TRBJ1-4; D might be TRBD1 (6 bases). CDR3 length equals 14 residues. V was trimmed by 4 bases and J by 7 bases, leaving 13 bases between them. Germline loops: CDR1 SEHNR, CDR2 FQNEAQ (reference sequence). CDR3 residues: CASSSQGLVEKLFF. CDR3 DNA: TGTGCCAGCAGCTCTCAGGGGTTAGTTGAAAAACTGTTTTTT.

The V call is TRBV7-6, the J call TRBJ1-6; D unresolved. The CDR3 runs 13 residues. V lost 6 bases, J lost 7 bases, and 10 bases lay in between. Germline V gene data show CDR1 as SGHVS and CDR2 as FNYEAQ. The DNA for the CDR3 is TGTGCCAGCAGTCCCGGAGGAAATTCACCCCTCCACTTT. It encodes CASSPGGNSPLHF.

V usage is TRBV5-1 and J usage is TRBJ2-3; D unresolved. CDR1 is SGHRS and CDR2 is YFSETQ in the germline V gene. This CDR3 spans 11 amino acids. Trimming removed 1 base at V and 3 bases at J, with 0 bases between. The CDR3 is CASSLTDTQYF. In DNA form, the CDR3 reads TGCGCCAGCAGCTTGACAGATACGCAGTATTTT.

This sequence joins TRBV28 and TRBJ1-2; D gene unclear. V dropped 2 bases and J dropped 8 bases, with 18 bases sitting between them. Germline V gives CDR1 MDHEN, CDR2 SYDVKM. The CDR3 loop spans 15 amino acids. The CDR3 region is CASSLITSLMPGYTF. CDR3 bases: TGTGCCAGCAGTTTAATTACGAGCCTTATGCCCGGCTACACCTTC.

This clone was seen just once. This chain links TRBV7-2 with TRBJ2-5, with D perhaps TRBD2 (5 bases). CDR3 length: 14 amino acids. Trimming pared 5 bases from V and 5 bases from J, leaving 15 bases between. In germline, CDR1 is SGHTA, CDR2 FQGNSA. The CDR3 sequence: CASSPLLGAETQYF. In nucleotides, the CDR3 is TGTGCCAGCAGCCCCCTGTTGGGAGCGGAGACCCAGTACTTC.

V and J are TRBV29-1 and TRBJ2-2, with D perhaps given as TRBD1 or TRBD2 (6 bases each). Germline V gene lookup returns CDR1 SQVTM and CDR2 ANQGSEA. The V end was cut by 7 bases, the J end by 3 bases, with 27 bases between. The CDR3 spans 18 residues. The CDR3 spells CSARGGSPGAGYTGELFF. The CDR3 DNA sequence: TGCAGCGCCCGTGGGGGGTCCCCGGGGGCGGGGTACACCGGGGAGCTGTTTTTT.

The rearrangement joins TRBV11-2 to TRBJ1-6; D call uncertain. The germline V gene has CDR1 SGHAT and CDR2 FQNNGV. Trimming left V 5 bases short and J 6 bases short, with 17 bases between. The CDR3 contains 16 residues. The CDR3 spells CASSPHTGLPNSPLHF. The CDR3 nucleotides are TGTGCCAGCAGCCCCCATACCGGGCTACCTAATTCACCCCTCCACTTT.

The chain has TRBV25-1 and TRBJ2-1; 8 nucleotides align to TRBD2. The CDR3 totals 14 residues. The germline gives CDR1 MGHDK, CDR2 SYGVNS. Trimming took 6 bases from V and 7 from J; bases not matched to a gene: 8. The CDR3 DNA follows: TGTGCCAGCAGCCTTAGCGGGAAGGTAAATGAGCAGTTCTTC. This translates into CASSLSGKVNEQFF.

The rearrangement links TRBV30 to TRBJ2-3; TRBD1 is a possible D gene (5 bases). The CDR3 spans 15 residues. In germline, CDR1 is GTSNPN, CDR2 SVGIG (reference sequence). V gave up 2 bases and J gave up 1 base, with 13 bases separating them. The CDR3 DNA is TGTGCCTGGAGTTTGGACACGAAAGGCACAGATACGCAGTATTTT. Translation gives CAWSLDTKGTDTQYF.